This is a list of T cell receptor beta chains from one sample in a study of cytomegalovirus exposure and HLA in healthy donors. Measured with immunoSEQ multiplex PCR; TCRdb has only the in-frame clones, and not every one. The sample contains about 130,000 clones, approximately 85% of which appear only once. Sequenced sample: PBMCs. The receptors were gathered from a boy aged 5 to 17 in good health and CMV-seronegative. Both conserved end residues are part of each CDR3. The order of the fields is V gene, clone size, D gene, J gene, CDR3 protein, CDR3 DNA. The D gene is left open where the match is weak. Size is omitted from some rows. Given values are once, few, many or a class for expanded clones.

V: TRBV11-3; size: .; D: .; J: TRBJ2-5; CDR3: CASSGQGADQETQYF; DNA: TGTGCCAGCAGCGGGCAGGGCGCCGACCAAGAGACCCAGTACTTC
V: TRBV7-9; size: .; D: TRBD2; J: TRBJ2-7; CDR3: CASSPGTSGIEQYF; DNA: TGTGCCAGCAGCCCCGGGACTAGCGGGATCGAGCAGTACTTC
V: TRBV18; size: .; D: TRBD1; J: TRBJ2-7; CDR3: CASSPTGVGEQYF; DNA: TGTGCCAGCTCACCGACAGGGGTGGGCGAGCAGTACTTC
V: TRBV10-2; size: .; D: TRBD2; J: TRBJ2-3; CDR3: CASSLSGRADTQYF; DNA: TGCGCCAGCAGCCTTAGCGGGAGGGCAGATACGCAGTATTTT
V: TRBV21-1; size: .; D: .; J: TRBJ2-5; CDR3: CASSNTSSSGTQYF; DNA: TGTGCCAGCAGCAACACTAGCAGCTCCGGGACCCAGTACTTC
V: TRBV7-2; size: once; D: TRBD2; J: TRBJ2-7; CDR3: CASSLRPSGSYEQYF; DNA: TGTGCCAGCAGCTTAAGGCCTAGCGGGAGTTACGAGCAGTACTTC
V: TRBV19; size: .; D: .; J: TRBJ2-7; CDR3: CASSTRDYEQYF; DNA: TGTGCCAGTAGTACGCGGGACTACGAGCAGTACTTC
V: TRBV5-4; size: once; D: .; J: TRBJ1-2; CDR3: CASSFSGGRGYPF; DNA: TGTGCCAGCAGCTTCTCGGGGGGCCGGGGCTACCCCTTC
V: TRBV5-4; size: few; D: TRBD1; J: TRBJ1-6; CDR3: CASSLVPGGNSPLHF; DNA: TGTGCCAGCAGCTTGGTCCCAGGGGGAAATTCACCCCTCCACTTT
V: TRBV11-1; size: .; D: TRBD2; J: TRBJ2-1; CDR3: CASSFGLAAYNEQFF; DNA: TGTGCCAGCAGCTTTGGACTAGCGGCCTACAATGAGCAGTTCTTC
V: TRBV18; size: .; D: TRBD1; J: TRBJ1-3; CDR3: CASSSQQGSGSGNTIYF; DNA: TGTGCCAGCTCAAGCCAACAGGGGTCCGGGTCTGGAAACACCATATATTTT
V: TRBV18; size: .; D: TRBD2; J: TRBJ2-5; CDR3: CASSPVTSGSGETQYF; DNA: TGTGCCAGCTCACCCGTAACTAGCGGGAGTGGAGAGACCCAGTACTTC
V: TRBV27; size: .; D: .; J: TRBJ2-7; CDR3: CASSLRAARQDEQYF; DNA: TGTGCCAGCAGTTTACGAGCGGCCCGACAAGACGAGCAGTACTTC
V: TRBV6-1; size: .; D: .; J: TRBJ1-5; CDR3: CASSEGGVQPQHF; DNA: TGTGCCAGCAGTGAAGGGGGGGTTCAGCCCCAGCATTTT
V: TRBV5-4; size: .; D: .; J: TRBJ1-2; CDR3: CASSLSAGSYGYTF; DNA: TGTGCCAGCAGCTTGTCTGCGGGCAGCTATGGCTACACCTTC
V: TRBV19; size: .; D: .; J: TRBJ1-5; CDR3: CASSTAGARREPQHF; DNA: TGTGCCAGTAGTACGGCAGGCGCCCGAAGAGAGCCCCAGCATTTT
V: TRBV19; size: .; D: TRBD2; J: TRBJ2-1; CDR3: CASSTEKGLASLGSRPYEQFF; DNA: TGTGCCAGTAGTACCGAAAAAGGACTAGCAAGTCTTGGGTCTCGCCCTTATGAGCAGTTCTTC
V: TRBV27; size: .; D: TRBD2; J: TRBJ2-3; CDR3: CASSPGTSGTDTQYF; DNA: TGTGCCAGCAGCCCCGGGACTAGTGGAACAGATACGCAGTATTTT
V: TRBV27; size: .; D: TRBD2; J: TRBJ2-1; CDR3: CASSTLLAGGPNEQFF; DNA: TGTGCCAGCAGTACTCTCCTAGCGGGGGGCCCCAATGAGCAGTTCTTC
V: TRBV15; size: .; D: .; J: TRBJ2-1; CDR3: CATSAQWLDEQFF; DNA: TGTGCCACCAGCGCCCAATGGCTCGATGAGCAGTTCTTC
V: TRBV13; size: .; D: TRBD2; J: TRBJ2-7; CDR3: CASSAGLADGQYF; DNA: TGTGCCAGCAGCGCCGGACTAGCGGACGGGCAGTACTTC
V: TRBV4-2; size: few; D: .; J: TRBJ1-3; CDR3: CASSQEALGISGNTIYF; DNA: TGTGCCAGCAGCCAAGAAGCTCTCGGGATATCTGGAAACACCATATATTTT
V: TRBV19; size: .; D: .; J: TRBJ1-1; CDR3: CASSISGGKNTEAFF; DNA: TGTGCCAGTAGTATAAGTGGGGGCAAGAACACTGAAGCTTTCTTT
V: TRBV27; size: few; D: .; J: TRBJ2-1; CDR3: CASSPGTPQYNEQFF; DNA: TGTGCCAGCAGTCCCGGGACACCACAATACAATGAGCAGTTCTTC
V: TRBV19; size: .; D: TRBD2; J: TRBJ2-1; CDR3: CASSVRLAGGYNEQFF; DNA: TGTGCCAGTAGTGTTCGACTAGCGGGAGGGTACAATGAGCAGTTCTTC
V: TRBV30; size: .; D: .; J: TRBJ1-2; CDR3: CAWSTGTYGYTF; DNA: TGTGCCTGGAGTACGGGAACCTATGGCTACACCTTC
V: TRBV4-3; size: .; D: .; J: TRBJ1-1; CDR3: CASSQDRFGSLNPEAFF; DNA: TGCGCCAGCAGCCAAGATCGTTTCGGGTCCCTGAACCCTGAAGCTTTCTTT
V: TRBV6-5; size: once; D: .; J: TRBJ2-1; CDR3: CASRRGSGNEQFF; DNA: TGTGCCAGCAGACGGGGTTCGGGGAATGAGCAGTTCTTC
V: TRBV7-6; size: .; D: .; J: TRBJ1-6; CDR3: CASSAQSGTPSAPLHF; DNA: TGTGCCAGCAGCGCTCAATCCGGGACTCCCAGCGCACCCCTCCACTTT
V: TRBV7-9; size: .; D: TRBD1; J: TRBJ1-5; CDR3: CASSLGQGEQPQHF; DNA: TGTGCCAGCAGCTTAGGACAGGGTGAACAGCCCCAGCATTTT
V: TRBV25-1; size: .; D: TRBD1; J: TRBJ2-3; CDR3: CASSGNRGFGTDTQYF; DNA: TGTGCCAGCAGTGGGAACAGGGGGTTCGGCACAGATACGCAGTATTTT
V: TRBV4-3; size: .; D: TRBD1; J: TRBJ1-3; CDR3: CASSPGTGRGNTIYF; DNA: TGCGCCAGCAGCCCCGGGACAGGGCGTGGAAACACCATATATTTT
V: TRBV4-2; size: .; D: .; J: TRBJ1-3; CDR3: CASSLDEGTGNTIYF; DNA: TGTGCCAGCAGCCTAGACGAGGGAACTGGAAACACCATATATTTT
V: TRBV18; size: .; D: .; J: TRBJ1-2; CDR3: CASSRKGDDGYTF; DNA: TGTGCCAGCTCACGGAAGGGAGACGATGGCTACACCTTC
V: TRBV19; size: .; D: TRBD1; J: TRBJ1-5; CDR3: CASTGQGGRNQPQHF; DNA: TGTGCCAGTACCGGACAGGGGGGACGAAATCAGCCCCAGCATTTT
V: TRBV19; size: .; D: .; J: TRBJ1-4; CDR3: CASSGGGLLNEKLFF; DNA: TGTGCCAGTAGTGGGGGGGGGCTCCTTAATGAAAAACTGTTTTTT
V: TRBV19; size: .; D: TRBD2; J: TRBJ2-1; CDR3: CASSSLAGDIYNEQFF; DNA: TGTGCCAGTAGTTCACTAGCGGGAGATATCTACAATGAGCAGTTCTTC
V: TRBV4-3; size: .; D: TRBD2; J: TRBJ2-7; CDR3: CASSQEAGRYEQYF; DNA: TGCGCCAGCAGCCAAGAAGCGGGGAGGTACGAGCAGTACTTC
V: TRBV7-2; size: .; D: .; J: TRBJ2-1; CDR3: CASSLALENEQFF; DNA: TGTGCCAGCAGCTTAGCGTTAGAGAATGAGCAGTTCTTC
V: TRBV9; size: .; D: TRBD2; J: TRBJ2-1; CDR3: CASSPGSGSLSSYNEQFF; DNA: TGTGCCAGCAGCCCAGGCAGCGGGAGCCTCAGCTCCTACAATGAGCAGTTCTTC